The rows below give T cell receptor beta chains drawn from one sample of a study of T cells in Graves' hyperthyroidism and ophthalmopathy. TCRdb re-called the multiplex PCR reads through MiXCR, storing one row per CDR3 protein. The sample carries 500,000 to 750,000 distinct CDR3 sequences, 14% recorded once. Sequencing used blood. These receptor sequences come from a woman between 18 and 30 years old with Graves' ophthalmopathy. The CDR3 runs from the conserved cysteine through the conserved F or W. Each record gives: V gene, D gene, clone size, J gene, CDR3 length, CDR3 protein, CDR3 DNA. D genes are given only for firm matches. Size tells how often a clone was seen (once, few, many) or the class of an expanded clone, and some rows leave it out.

>TRBV20-1|NA|many|TRBJ2-2|12
CSAIGSGGELFF
TGCAGTGCTATAGGCAGCGGCGGGGAGCTGTTTTTT
>TRBV9|TRBD1|NA|TRBJ2-5|13
CASNDRAQETQYF
TGTGCCAGCAATGACAGGGCGCAAGAGACCCAGTACTTC
>TRBV7-3|NA|many|TRBJ2-1|15
CASSLTGGANNEQFF
TGTGCCAGCAGCTTAACGGGAGGTGCGAACAATGAGCAGTTCTTC
>TRBV11-2|TRBD2|NA|TRBJ2-2|16
CASSLSGRADTGELFF
TGTGCCAGCAGCCTCAGCGGGAGGGCCGACACCGGGGAGCTGTTTTTT
>TRBV7-3|NA|NA|TRBJ2-1|15
CASSIRSGAYNEQFF
TGTGCCAGCAGCATACGGAGCGGAGCCTACAATGAGCAGTTCTTC
>TRBV4-2|NA|many|TRBJ2-2|15
CASSQDSANTGELFF
TGTGCCAGCAGCCAAGATAGCGCGAACACCGGGGAGCTGTTTTTT
>TRBV19|TRBD2|NA|TRBJ2-7|18
CASSIWGLADWGSYEQYF
TGTGCCAGTAGTATTTGGGGACTAGCGGACTGGGGGTCCTACGAGCAGTACTTC
>TRBV5-8|NA|few|TRBJ2-5|14
CASSRTANQETQYF
TGTGCCAGCAGCCGGACAGCCAACCAAGAGACCCAGTACTTC
>TRBV7-3|NA|many|TRBJ2-1|15
CASSPSRAPYNEQFF
TGTGCCAGCAGCCCTTCGCGGGCCCCATACAATGAGCAGTTCTTC
>TRBV5-1|NA|few|TRBJ2-1|13
CASSSDNYNEQFF
TGCGCCAGCAGCTCGGACAACTACAATGAGCAGTTCTTC
>TRBV4-1|TRBD2|NA|TRBJ2-5|15
CASSQVSGRRETQYF
TGCGCCAGCAGCCAGGTTAGCGGGAGGCGAGAGACCCAGTACTTC
>TRBV19|NA|few|TRBJ2-1|12
CASSIGFNEQFF
TGTGCCAGTAGTATAGGTTTCAATGAGCAGTTCTTC
>TRBV4-1|TRBD2|few|TRBJ2-7|16
CASSPRAGVASYEQYF
TGCGCCAGCAGCCCCCGTGCGGGAGTGGCCTCCTACGAGCAGTACTTC
>TRBV4-2|TRBD2|few|TRBJ2-3|19
CASSQDQGLAEYFTDTQYF
TGTGCCAGCAGCCAAGATCAAGGACTAGCGGAATACTTCACAGATACGCAGTATTTT
>TRBV27|TRBD1|NA|TRBJ1-6|14
CASSLWTGSSSLHF
TGTGCCAGCAGTTTATGGACAGGGTCTTCATCCCTCCACTTT
>TRBV10-3|NA|many|TRBJ2-3|14
CAISESAQSGTQYF
TGTGCCATCAGTGAGTCGGCCCAAAGTGGGACGCAGTATTTT
>TRBV7-2|TRBD2|many|TRBJ2-3|16
CASSPAGLALTDTQYF
TGTGCCAGCAGCCCCGCGGGACTAGCGCTCACAGATACGCAGTATTTT
>TRBV5-6|NA|many|TRBJ1-1|14
CASSLGELNTEAFF
TGTGCCAGCAGCTTGGGAGAATTGAACACTGAAGCTTTCTTT
>TRBV4-2|TRBD2|NA|TRBJ2-1|16
CASSQDMLAGGNGQFF
TGTGCCAGCAGCCAAGATATGCTAGCGGGAGGTAATGGGCAGTTCTTC
>TRBV2|TRBD2|many|TRBJ2-3|14
CASRTSGVSHTQYF
TGTGCCAGCCGAACTAGCGGGGTCTCCCATACGCAGTATTTT
>TRBV30|TRBD2|many|TRBJ2-3|14
CAWMSSGKPDTQYF
TGTGCCTGGATGTCTAGCGGGAAGCCAGATACGCAGTATTTT
>TRBV28|NA|many|TRBJ1-4|16
CASCPYPGAANEKLFF
TGTGCCAGCTGCCCTTACCCGGGGGCGGCTAATGAAAAACTGTTTTTT
>TRBV9|TRBD1|few|TRBJ2-1|15
CASSVWRTGGDEQFF
TGTGCCAGCAGCGTATGGCGGACAGGGGGCGATGAGCAGTTCTTC
>TRBV25-1|NA|NA|TRBJ2-5|9
CAGQETQYF
TGTGCAGGACAAGAGACCCAGTACTTC
>TRBV10-3|TRBD1|few|TRBJ1-1|16
CAISESGQGGNTEAFF
TGTGCCATCAGTGAGTCTGGGCAGGGGGGGAACACTGAAGCTTTCTTT
>TRBV5-5|NA|many|TRBJ2-7|14
CASSLRAESYEQYF
TGTGCCAGCAGCTTGAGGGCAGAGTCCTACGAGCAGTACTTC
>TRBV7-3|NA|many|TRBJ2-1|18
CASSPRLFHLGSDNEQFF
TGTGCCAGCAGCCCCCGGCTCTTCCACTTGGGAAGTGACAATGAGCAGTTCTTC
>TRBV25-1|TRBD1|NA|TRBJ2-5|16
CASRPKGTGGLETQYF
TGTGCCAGCAGGCCCAAGGGGACAGGGGGCTTGGAGACCCAGTACTTC
>TRBV5-4|NA|NA|TRBJ1-1|13
CASSDNQGGVAFF
TGTGCCAGCAGCGATAACCAGGGAGGAGTAGCTTTCTTT
>TRBV13|NA|many|TRBJ2-3|14
CASSPGSGLGTQYF
TGTGCCAGCAGCCCTGGGTCTGGTTTAGGAACGCAGTATTTT
>TRBV7-9|NA|many|TRBJ2-7|12
CASSLGRGEQYF
TGTGCCAGCAGTTTGGGCAGGGGCGAGCAGTACTTC
>TRBV20-1|TRBD2|few|TRBJ2-1|17
CSARDLVATSGRNEQFF
TGCAGTGCTAGAGATCTAGTGGCGACTAGCGGGAGGAATGAGCAGTTCTTC
>TRBV7-8|NA|many|TRBJ2-4|14
CASSLVATGNIQYF
TGTGCCAGCAGCTTAGTGGCGACCGGGAACATTCAGTACTTC
>TRBV29-1|TRBD2|many|TRBJ2-1|15
CSVERLAGGYNEQFF
TGCAGCGTTGAAAGACTAGCGGGAGGGTACAATGAGCAGTTCTTC
>TRBV6-2/TRBV6-3|TRBD1|few|TRBJ2-7|13
CASSSYRGIEQYF
TGTGCCAGCAGTTCATACAGGGGAATAGAGCAGTACTTC
>TRBV9|NA|few|TRBJ2-2|15
CASSPTTRPAGELFF
TGTGCCAGCAGCCCGACGACTAGACCGGCCGGGGAGCTGTTTTTT
>TRBV6-1|TRBD1|many|TRBJ1-2|15
CASNPRGQGAYGYTF
TGTGCCAGCAATCCCAGGGGACAGGGGGCGTATGGCTACACCTTC
>TRBV20-1|TRBD1|many|TRBJ1-1|14
CSARGDRAGTEAFF
TGCAGTGCTAGGGGAGACAGGGCGGGGACTGAAGCTTTCTTT
>TRBV27|NA|few|TRBJ2-2|13
CASVAEPTGELFF
TGTGCCAGCGTTGCAGAGCCCACCGGGGAGCTGTTTTTT